This entry lists 13 T cell receptor beta chains sequenced from one sample in a study of cytotoxic CD8 clonotypes in ibrutinib-treated CLL. Sequencing was performed with immunoSEQ multiplex PCR; in TCRdb, only in-frame clones are kept and a portion is missing. The sample has some 130,000 clones, approximately 85% seen once. Sequenced material: PBMCs, taken after 24 months of ibrutinib treatment. Every receptor here comes from a human donor with chronic lymphocytic leukemia.

V usage is TRBV7-2 and J usage is TRBJ2-5; 13 bases match TRBD2. Germline V gene sequence: CDR1 SGHTA, CDR2 FQGNSA. V gave up 5 bases and J gave up 4 bases; unmatched junction bases: 4. The CDR3 sequence is 15 residues long. The CDR3 coding sequence is TGTGCCAGCAGCCCGACTAGCGGGGGGAGAGAGACCCAGTACTTC. Amino acid sequence: CASSPTSGGRETQYF.

The genes are TRBV6-5 and TRBJ2-2, with 8 bases that match TRBD1. The CDR3 has 14 amino acids. CDR1 is MNHEY, CDR2 SVGAGI, per germline. J was trimmed by 5 bases and V by 7 bases; bases with no gene match: 6. CDR3 sequence: CASKRTGKTGELFF. For the CDR3, the DNA is TGTGCCAGCAAACGGACAGGGAAAACCGGGGAGCTGTTTTTT.

The chain combines TRBV28 with TRBJ2-2, with D perhaps matching TRBD1 (6 bases). Germline CDR1 reads MDHEN; CDR2 reads SYDVKM. V was shortened by 8 bases and J by 5 bases, with 15 bases between the two germline ends. The CDR3 covers 14 residues. The CDR3 reads CASSGTGRTGELFF. CDR3 nucleotide sequence: TGTGCCAGCTCGGGAACAGGGCGAACCGGGGAGCTGTTTTTT.

This chain links TRBV19 with TRBJ1-2; D unclear. The V gene lost 4 bases and the J gene lost 2 bases, with 5 bases spanning the gap. Germline assignment: CDR1 LNHDA and CDR2 SQIVND (reference sequence). The CDR3 has 12 residues. The DNA of the CDR3 is TGTGCCAGTAGTAACGTCAACTATGGCTACACCTTC. The encoded protein is CASSNVNYGYTF.

This chain joins TRBV2 and TRBJ1-1, with D maybe TRBD1 (6 bases). The CDR3 sequence is 13 residues long. Deletions cut 6 bases from V and 1 base from J, with 9 bases between. Germline V gene lookup returns CDR1 SNHLY and CDR2 FYNNEI. The CDR3 here is CASRRTANTEAFF. As DNA, the CDR3 is TGTGCCAGCAGGAGGACAGCGAACACTGAAGCTTTCTTT.

The chain recombines TRBV7-2 with TRBJ2-1; the D call may be TRBD1 or TRBD2 (5 bases each). The CDR3 runs to 13 residues. V lost 3 bases, J lost 9 bases, and 12 bases lay in between. The germline V gene encodes CDR1 SGHTA and CDR2 FQGNSA. CDR3 in DNA: TGTGCCAGCAGCTTTCAGTTGGGGGTTGAGCAGTTCTTC. Its protein is CASSFQLGVEQFF.

The gene calls are TRBV10-1 and TRBJ2-7, with 7 positions matching TRBD2. The CDR3 runs to 12 residues. Germline V gene lookup returns CDR1 WNHNN and CDR2 SYGVQD (reference sequence). V was clipped by 7 bases and J by 3 bases; unmatched bases: 3. The CDR3 coding sequence is TGCGCCAGCATCGGCGGGAGCTACGAGCAGTACTTC. It codes for CASIGGSYEQYF.

The genes are TRBV19 and TRBJ1-4; TRBD1 might be the D (5 bases). Germline CDR1 LNHDA, CDR2 SQIVND (reference sequence). The CDR3 has 15 amino acids. Trimming stripped 6 bases from V and 2 bases from J, with 13 bases between. CDR3 loop: CASRTTRGTNEKLFF. CDR3 DNA: TGTGCCAGTAGGACAACGCGGGGGACTAATGAAAAACTGTTTTTT.

The count of this clone is one. This sequence joins TRBV2 and TRBJ1-3, with a possible D match to TRBD1 (6 bases). From germline, CDR1 is SNHLY and CDR2 FYNNEI. Trimming took 8 bases from V and 2 from J, leaving 13 bases between them. The CDR3 runs 14 residues. CDR3 in amino acids: CASLQGLAGNTIYF. CDR3 DNA: TGTGCCAGCTTACAGGGTTTGGCTGGAAACACCATATATTTT.

The chain uses TRBV7-2 and TRBJ2-7; D not certain. Trimming stripped 5 bases from V and 3 bases from J, with 8 bases between. There are 12 residues in the CDR3. CDR1 is SGHTA and CDR2 is FQGNSA in the germline V gene. CDR3 nucleotide sequence: TGTGCCAGCAGCAAAGTGGGCTACGAGCAGTACTTC. It encodes CASSKVGYEQYF.

This chain links TRBV7-9 with TRBJ2-7; 11 nucleotides line up with TRBD1. Germline V gene sequence: CDR1 SEHNR, CDR2 FQNEAQ (reference sequence). With V trimmed by 2 bases and J by 2 bases, 8 bases remained unmatched. This CDR3 is 17 amino acids long. CDR3 region: CASSLYKRGQGAYEQYF. Written as DNA, the CDR3 is TGTGCCAGCAGCTTATATAAAAGGGGACAGGGGGCCTACGAGCAGTACTTC.

This clone was counted once. The DNA for the CDR3 is TGTGCCAGCAGCCAGTCCGGGACCCACACCTTC. It codes for CASSQSGTHTF. The chain recombines TRBV14 with TRBJ1-2, with D possibly matching TRBD1 (5 bases). Germline CDR1 and CDR2: SGHDN and FVKESK. V lost 3 bases and J lost 12, with 11 bases in between. The CDR3 totals 11 residues. Using reference TRBV14 and TRBJ1-2 for the parts outside the CDR3, the full variable domain is EAGVTQFPSHSVIEKGQTVTLRCDPISGHDNLYWYRRVMGKEIKFLLHFVKESKQDESGMPNNRFLAERTGGTYSTLKVQPAELEDSGVYFCASSQSGTHTFGSGTRLTVV.

The V gene is TRBV7-9, the J gene TRBJ1-5; perhaps TRBD1 as D (5 bases). Germline CDR1 is SEHNR and CDR2 is FQNEAQ (reference sequence). The CDR3 spans 15 residues. Trimming pared 1 base from V and 4 bases from J, leaving 11 bases between. CDR3: CASSLDGAGNQPQHF. In nucleotides, the CDR3 is TGTGCCAGCAGCTTAGATGGGGCAGGGAATCAGCCCCAGCATTTT.